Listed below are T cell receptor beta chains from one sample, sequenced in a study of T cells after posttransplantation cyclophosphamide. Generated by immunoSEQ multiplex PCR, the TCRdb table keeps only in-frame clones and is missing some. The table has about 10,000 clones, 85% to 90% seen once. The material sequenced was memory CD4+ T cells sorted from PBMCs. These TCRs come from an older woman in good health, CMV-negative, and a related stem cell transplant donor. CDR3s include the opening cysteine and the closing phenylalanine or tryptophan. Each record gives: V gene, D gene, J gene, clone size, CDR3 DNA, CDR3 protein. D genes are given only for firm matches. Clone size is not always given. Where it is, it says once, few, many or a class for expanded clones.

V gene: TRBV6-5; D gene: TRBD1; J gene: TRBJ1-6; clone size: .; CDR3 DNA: TGTGCCAGCAGTGGACAGGGTATTAATTCCCCCCTCCACTTT; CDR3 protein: CASSGQGINSPLHF
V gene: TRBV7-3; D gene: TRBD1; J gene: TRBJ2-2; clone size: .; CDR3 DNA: TGTGCCAGCAGCTCCTACAGGGGGGCGAACACCGGGGAGCTGTTTTTT; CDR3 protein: CASSSYRGANTGELFF
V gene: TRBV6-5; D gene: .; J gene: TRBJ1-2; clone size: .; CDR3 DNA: TGTGCCAGCAAGGCGGAGAACTATGGCTACACCTTC; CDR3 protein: CASKAENYGYTF
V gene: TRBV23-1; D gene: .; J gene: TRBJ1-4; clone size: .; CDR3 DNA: TGCGCCAGCAGTCATAAAAATGAAAAACTGTTTTTT; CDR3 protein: CASSHKNEKLFF
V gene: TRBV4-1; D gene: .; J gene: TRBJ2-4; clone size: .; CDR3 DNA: TGCGCCAGCAGCCCCTCCTCAGGAAGGGGCAAAAACATTCAGTACTTC; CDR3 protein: CASSPSSGRGKNIQYF
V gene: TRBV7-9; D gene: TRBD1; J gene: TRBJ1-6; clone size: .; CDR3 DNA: TGTGCCAGCAGGGGGGACAGGGTGAATAATTCCCCCCTCCACTTT; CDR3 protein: CASRGDRVNNSPLHF
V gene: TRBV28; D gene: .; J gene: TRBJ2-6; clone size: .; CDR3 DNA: TGTGCCAGCAGTTTAGGGCAGCTTGGGGCCAACGTCCTGACTTTC; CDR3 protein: CASSLGQLGANVLTF
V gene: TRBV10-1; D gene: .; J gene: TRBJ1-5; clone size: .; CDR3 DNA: TGCGCCAGGACCACCACAGGGTATAATCAGCCCCAGCATTTT; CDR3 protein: CARTTTGYNQPQHF
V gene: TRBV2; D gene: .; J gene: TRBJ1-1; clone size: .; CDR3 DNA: TGTGCCAGCAGTAGACAGGCTTTTAGCGCTTTCTTT; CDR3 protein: CASSRQAFSAFF
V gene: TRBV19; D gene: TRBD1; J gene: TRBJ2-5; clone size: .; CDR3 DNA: TGTGCCAGTAGTATGTCACAGGGGGTCCAAGAGACCCAGTACTTC; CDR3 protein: CASSMSQGVQETQYF
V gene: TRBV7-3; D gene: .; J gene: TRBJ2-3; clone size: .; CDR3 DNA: TGTGCCAGCAGCTTATGGGGGGGGGCTGCAGATACGCAGTATTTT; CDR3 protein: CASSLWGGAADTQYF
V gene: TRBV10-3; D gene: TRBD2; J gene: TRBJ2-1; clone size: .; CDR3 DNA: TGTGCCATCAGTGAGTCGGGCGGGGGCTCCTACAATGAGCAGTTCTTC; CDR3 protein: CAISESGGGSYNEQFF
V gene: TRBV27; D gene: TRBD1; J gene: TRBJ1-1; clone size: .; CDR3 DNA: TGTGCCAGCAGTCGCCGGGACAGGGGGCGATTAGGGACTGAAGCTTTCTTT; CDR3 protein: CASSRRDRGRLGTEAFF
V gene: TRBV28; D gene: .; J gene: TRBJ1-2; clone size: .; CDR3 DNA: TGTGCCAGCAGTATAGGCGGAACAGGGTATGGCTACACCTTC; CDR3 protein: CASSIGGTGYGYTF
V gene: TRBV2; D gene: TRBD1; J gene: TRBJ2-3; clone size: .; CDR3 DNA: TGTGCCAGCAGTGCGGACAGGGCCAACTCAGATACGCAGTATTTT; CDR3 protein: CASSADRANSDTQYF
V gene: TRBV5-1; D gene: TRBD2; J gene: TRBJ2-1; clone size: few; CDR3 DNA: TGCGCCAGCAGCCCCCGTAGCGGGAGGGGTTCCTACAATGAGCAGTTCTTC; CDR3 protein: CASSPRSGRGSYNEQFF
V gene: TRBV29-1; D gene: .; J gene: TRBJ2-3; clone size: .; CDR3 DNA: TGCAGCACCCTAGGAAGATCAGATACGCAGTATTTT; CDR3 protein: CSTLGRSDTQYF
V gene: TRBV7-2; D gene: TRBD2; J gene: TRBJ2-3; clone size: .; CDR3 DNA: TGTGCCAGCAGCTCAACTAGCGGGGGCTCCTACACAGATACGCAGTATTTT; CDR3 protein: CASSSTSGGSYTDTQYF
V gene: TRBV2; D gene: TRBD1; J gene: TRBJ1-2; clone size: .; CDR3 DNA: TGTGCCAGCAGTACAGGGGAGAACTATGGCTACACCTTC; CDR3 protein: CASSTGENYGYTF
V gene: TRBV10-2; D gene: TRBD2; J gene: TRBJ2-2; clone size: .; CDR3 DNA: TGCGCCAGCCATGGGACTAGTCAGAACACCGGGGAGCTGTTTTTT; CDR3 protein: CASHGTSQNTGELFF
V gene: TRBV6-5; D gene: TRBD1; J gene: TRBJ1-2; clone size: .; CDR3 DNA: TGTGCCATCCGGGACAGTGTAGACTATGGCTACACCTTC; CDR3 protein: CAIRDSVDYGYTF